This TCR beta chain came from a study of CD8 T cells in Susac syndrome. V dropped 6 bases and J dropped 6; count of bases not matched to a gene: 12. The CDR3 is 16 amino acids. Sequencing targeted TCR beta in T cells from blood (CD8+ and CD4+). The authors negatively isolated CD8+ and CD4+ T cells and FACS-enriched TEMRA cells. When the RNA was reverse transcribed, random hexamers were used with an input of roughly 0.5 to 1 ug. Across 54 Vbeta and 13 Jbeta, TCR beta CDR3 was amplified with immunoSEQ multiplex PCR. MiXCR was run by TCRdb on the immunoSEQ multiplex PCR reads, yielding one entry per CDR3 protein. The repertoire consists of 140,000 to 150,000 distinct CDR3 sequences, with 85% to 95% occurring once and the leading ten covering over 0.1%.

Sequencing was performed on CD4+ T cells from PBMCs. This chain links TRBV12-3 or TRBV12-4 with TRBJ2-3, with 10 positions matching TRBD2. The source is a human donor with multiple sclerosis. As DNA, the CDR3 is TGTGCCAGCAGCGCCCTGCTAGCGGGAGTTTTGGATACGCAGTATTTT. Protein sequence: CASSALLAGVLDTQYF.